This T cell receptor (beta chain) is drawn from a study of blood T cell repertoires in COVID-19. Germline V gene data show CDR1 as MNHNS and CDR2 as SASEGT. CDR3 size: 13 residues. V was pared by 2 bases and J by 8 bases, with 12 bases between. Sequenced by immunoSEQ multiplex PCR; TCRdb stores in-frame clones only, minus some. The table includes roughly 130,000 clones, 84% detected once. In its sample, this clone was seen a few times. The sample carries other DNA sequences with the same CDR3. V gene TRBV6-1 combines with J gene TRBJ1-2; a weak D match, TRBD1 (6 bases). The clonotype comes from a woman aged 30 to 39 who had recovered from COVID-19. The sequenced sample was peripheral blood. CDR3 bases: TGTGCCAGCAGTGAATGGGGGCTTCGGGGCTACACCTTC. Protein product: CASSEWGLRGYTF.